This T cell receptor (beta chain) was retrieved from a study of cytomegalovirus exposure and HLA in healthy donors. The CDR3 contains 14 residues. V lost 4 bases to trimming and J lost 6 bases, with 16 bases between them. The germline V gene has CDR1 SGHRS and CDR2 YFSETQ. The PCR was carried out with 60 Vbeta primers and 13 Jbeta primers. Produced via immunoSEQ multiplex PCR; TCRdb's table is partial and in-frame only. Of about 120,000 clones listed, 65% to 75% are singletons. Source material: PBMCs. This sequence joins TRBV5-1 and TRBJ1-2; no firm D call. The TCR sequence derives from a middle-aged woman in good health and CMV-seropositive. DNA of the CDR3: TGCGCCAGCAGCCCGAGCCAGGTTTCTGATGGCTACACCTTC. This translates into CASSPSQVSDGYTF.